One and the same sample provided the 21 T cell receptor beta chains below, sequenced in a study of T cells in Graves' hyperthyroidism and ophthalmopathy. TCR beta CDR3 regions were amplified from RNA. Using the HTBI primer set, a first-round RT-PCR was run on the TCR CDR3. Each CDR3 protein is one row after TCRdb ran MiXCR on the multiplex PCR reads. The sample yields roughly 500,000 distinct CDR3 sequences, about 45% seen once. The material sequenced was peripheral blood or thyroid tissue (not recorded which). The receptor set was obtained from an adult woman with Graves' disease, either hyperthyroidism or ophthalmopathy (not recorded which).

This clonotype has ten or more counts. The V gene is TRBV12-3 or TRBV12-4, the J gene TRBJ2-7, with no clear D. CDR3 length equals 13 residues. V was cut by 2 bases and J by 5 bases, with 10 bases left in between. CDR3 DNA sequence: TGTGCCAGCAGTTTAAGCAGGTCGGACGAGCAGTACTTC. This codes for CASSLSRSDEQYF.

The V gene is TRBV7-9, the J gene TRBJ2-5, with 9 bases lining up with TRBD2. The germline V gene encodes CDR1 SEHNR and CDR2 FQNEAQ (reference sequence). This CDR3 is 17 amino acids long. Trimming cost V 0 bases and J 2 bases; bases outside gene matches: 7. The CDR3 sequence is CASSLAFPAGGQETQYF. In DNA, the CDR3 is TGTGCCAGCAGCTTAGCGTTCCCAGCGGGGGGACAAGAGACCCAGTACTTC. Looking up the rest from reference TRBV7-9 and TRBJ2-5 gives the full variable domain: DTGVSQNPRHKITKRGQNVTFRCDPISEHNRLYWYRQTLGQGPEFLTYFQNEAQLEKSRLLSDRFSAERPKGSFSTLEIQRTEQGDSAMYLCASSLAFPAGGQETQYFGPGTRLLVL.

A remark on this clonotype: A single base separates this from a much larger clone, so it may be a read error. CDR3 nucleotides: TGTGCCAGCAGCTTGGCCTGGGGCTCTGGAAGCACCATATATTTT. Its protein product is CASSLAWGSGSTIYF. The chain recombines TRBV7-2 with TRBJ1-3, with TRBD1 as a possible D gene (5 bases). Germline loops: CDR1 SGHTA, CDR2 FQGNSA. The CDR3 is made up of 15 amino acids.

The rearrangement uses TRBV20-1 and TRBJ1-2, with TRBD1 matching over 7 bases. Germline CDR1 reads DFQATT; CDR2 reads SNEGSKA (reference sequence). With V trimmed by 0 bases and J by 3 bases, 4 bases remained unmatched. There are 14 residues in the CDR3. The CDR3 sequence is CSAREDRIDYGYTF. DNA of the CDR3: TGCAGTGCTAGAGAGGACAGGATAGACTATGGCTACACCTTC.

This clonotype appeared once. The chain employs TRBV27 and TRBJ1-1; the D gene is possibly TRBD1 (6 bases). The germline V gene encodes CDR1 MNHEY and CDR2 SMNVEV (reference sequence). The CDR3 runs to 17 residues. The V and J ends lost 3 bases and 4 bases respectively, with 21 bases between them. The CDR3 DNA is TGTGCCAGCAGTTTCTCCAGGGGAGTGTCCTTAGGCACTGAAGCTTTCTTT. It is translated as CASSFSRGVSLGTEAFF.

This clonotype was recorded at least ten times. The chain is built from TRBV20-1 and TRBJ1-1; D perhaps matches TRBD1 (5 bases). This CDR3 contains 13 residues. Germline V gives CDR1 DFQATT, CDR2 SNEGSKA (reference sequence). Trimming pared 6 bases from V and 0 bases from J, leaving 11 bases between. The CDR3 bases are TGCAGTGCCCTGGGAGGGGTGAACACTGAAGCTTTCTTT. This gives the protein CSALGGVNTEAFF.

As DNA, the CDR3 is TGTGCCACTTCCCCTGGAGGGTACGGCTACACCTTC. Translated, it gives CATSPGGYGYTF. This chain uses TRBV25-1 with TRBJ1-2; D is ambiguous. The germline CDR1 and CDR2 sequences are MGHDK and SYGVNS. Between the trimmed V and J ends, which lost 10 bases and 8 bases, there was a span of 17 bases. This CDR3 is 12 amino acids long.

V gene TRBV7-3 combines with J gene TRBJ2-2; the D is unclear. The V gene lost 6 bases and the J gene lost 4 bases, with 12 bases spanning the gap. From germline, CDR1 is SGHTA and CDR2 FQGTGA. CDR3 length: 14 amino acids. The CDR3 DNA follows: TGTGCCAGCAGTTTATTTGGCGGCACCGGGGAGCTGTTTTTT. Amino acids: CASSLFGGTGELFF.

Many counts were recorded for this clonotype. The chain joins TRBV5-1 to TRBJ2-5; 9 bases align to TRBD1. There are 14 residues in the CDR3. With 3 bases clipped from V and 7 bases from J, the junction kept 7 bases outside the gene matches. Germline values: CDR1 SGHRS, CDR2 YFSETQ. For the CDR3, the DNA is TGCGCCAGCAGCTCACAGGGGGCCTATCGGACCCAGTACTTC. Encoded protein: CASSSQGAYRTQYF.

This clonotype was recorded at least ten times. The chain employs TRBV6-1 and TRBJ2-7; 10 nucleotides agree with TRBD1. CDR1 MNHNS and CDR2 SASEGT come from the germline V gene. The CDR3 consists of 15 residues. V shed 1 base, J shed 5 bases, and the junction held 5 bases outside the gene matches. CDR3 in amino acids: CASSEGGTGVDEQYF. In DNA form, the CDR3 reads TGTGCCAGCAGTGAAGGAGGGACAGGGGTGGACGAGCAGTACTTC.

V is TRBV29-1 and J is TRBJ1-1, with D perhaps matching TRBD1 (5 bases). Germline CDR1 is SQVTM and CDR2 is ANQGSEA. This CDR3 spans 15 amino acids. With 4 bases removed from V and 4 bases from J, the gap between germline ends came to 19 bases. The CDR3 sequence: CSVGGLGGVGTEAFF. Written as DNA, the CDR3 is TGCAGCGTTGGTGGTCTCGGGGGAGTTGGCACTGAAGCTTTCTTT.

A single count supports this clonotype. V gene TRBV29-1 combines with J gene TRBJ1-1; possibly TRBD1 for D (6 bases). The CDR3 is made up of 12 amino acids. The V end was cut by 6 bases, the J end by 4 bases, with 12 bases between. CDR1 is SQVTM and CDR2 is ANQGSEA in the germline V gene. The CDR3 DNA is TGCAGCGTACGTACAGGGCGCACTGAAGCTTTCTTT. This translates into CSVRTGRTEAFF.

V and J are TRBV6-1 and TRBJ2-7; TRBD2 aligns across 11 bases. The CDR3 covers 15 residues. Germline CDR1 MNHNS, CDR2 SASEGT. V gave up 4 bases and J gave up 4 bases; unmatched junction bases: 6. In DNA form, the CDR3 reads TGTGCCAGCAGTGGCGAAACTAGCGGGAGATACGAGCAGTACTTC. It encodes CASSGETSGRYEQYF.

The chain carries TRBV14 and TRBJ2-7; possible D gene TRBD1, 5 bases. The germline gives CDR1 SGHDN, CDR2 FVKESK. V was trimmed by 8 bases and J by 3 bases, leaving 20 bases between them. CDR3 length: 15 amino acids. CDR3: CASGVPGYNNYEQYF. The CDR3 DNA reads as TGTGCCAGCGGAGTTCCAGGGTACAACAACTACGAGCAGTACTTC.

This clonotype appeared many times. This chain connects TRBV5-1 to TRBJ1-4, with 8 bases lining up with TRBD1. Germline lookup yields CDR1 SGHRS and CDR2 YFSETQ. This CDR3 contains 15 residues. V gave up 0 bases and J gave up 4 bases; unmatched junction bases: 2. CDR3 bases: TGCGCCAGCAGCTTGGCAGGACAGGGTAATGAAAAACTGTTTTTT. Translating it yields CASSLAGQGNEKLFF.

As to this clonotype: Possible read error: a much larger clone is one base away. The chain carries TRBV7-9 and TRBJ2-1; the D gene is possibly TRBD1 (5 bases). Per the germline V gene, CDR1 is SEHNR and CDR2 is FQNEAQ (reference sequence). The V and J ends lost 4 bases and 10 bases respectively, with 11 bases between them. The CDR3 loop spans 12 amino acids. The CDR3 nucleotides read TGTGCCAGCAGCTACGACAGACGGGAGCAGTTCTTC. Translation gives CASSYDRREQFF.

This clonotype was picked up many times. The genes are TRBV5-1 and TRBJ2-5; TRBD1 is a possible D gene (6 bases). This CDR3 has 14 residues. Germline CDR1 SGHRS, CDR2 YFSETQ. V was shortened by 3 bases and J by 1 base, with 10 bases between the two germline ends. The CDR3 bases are TGCGCCAGCAGCTCGACAGGTTTCCAAGAGACCCAGTACTTC. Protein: CASSSTGFQETQYF.

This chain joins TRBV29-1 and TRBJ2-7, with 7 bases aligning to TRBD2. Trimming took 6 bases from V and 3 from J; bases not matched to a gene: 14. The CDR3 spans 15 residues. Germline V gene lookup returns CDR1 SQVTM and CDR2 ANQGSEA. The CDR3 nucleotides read TGCAGCGTAGAGGATACTAGCGCCCCTCACTACGAGCAGTACTTC. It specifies CSVEDTSAPHYEQYF.

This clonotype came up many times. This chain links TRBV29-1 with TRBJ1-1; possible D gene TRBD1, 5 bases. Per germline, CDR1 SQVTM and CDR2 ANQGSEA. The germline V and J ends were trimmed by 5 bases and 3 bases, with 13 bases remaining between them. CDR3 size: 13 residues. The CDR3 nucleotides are TGCAGCGTTTCCTGGGGGGAGGACACTGAAGCTTTCTTT. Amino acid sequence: CSVSWGEDTEAFF.

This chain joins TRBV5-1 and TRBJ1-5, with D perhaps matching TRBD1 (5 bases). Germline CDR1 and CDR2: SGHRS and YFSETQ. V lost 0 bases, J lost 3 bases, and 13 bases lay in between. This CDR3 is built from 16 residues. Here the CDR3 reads CASSLEEGGHNQPQHF. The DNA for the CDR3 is TGCGCCAGCAGCTTGGAAGAGGGAGGACACAATCAGCCCCAGCATTTT.

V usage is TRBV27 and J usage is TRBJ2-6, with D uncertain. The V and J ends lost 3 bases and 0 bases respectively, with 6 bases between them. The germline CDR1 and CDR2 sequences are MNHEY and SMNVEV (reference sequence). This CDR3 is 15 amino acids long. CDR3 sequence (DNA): TGTGCCAGCAGTTTGCAAATCTCTGGGGCCAACGTCCTGACTTTC. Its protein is CASSLQISGANVLTF. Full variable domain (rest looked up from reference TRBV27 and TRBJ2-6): EAQVTQNPRYLITVTGKKLTVTCSQNMNHEYMSWYRQDPGLGLRQIYYSMNVEVTDKGDVPEGYKVSRKEKRNFPLILESPSPNQTSLYFCASSLQISGANVLTFGAGSRLTVL.